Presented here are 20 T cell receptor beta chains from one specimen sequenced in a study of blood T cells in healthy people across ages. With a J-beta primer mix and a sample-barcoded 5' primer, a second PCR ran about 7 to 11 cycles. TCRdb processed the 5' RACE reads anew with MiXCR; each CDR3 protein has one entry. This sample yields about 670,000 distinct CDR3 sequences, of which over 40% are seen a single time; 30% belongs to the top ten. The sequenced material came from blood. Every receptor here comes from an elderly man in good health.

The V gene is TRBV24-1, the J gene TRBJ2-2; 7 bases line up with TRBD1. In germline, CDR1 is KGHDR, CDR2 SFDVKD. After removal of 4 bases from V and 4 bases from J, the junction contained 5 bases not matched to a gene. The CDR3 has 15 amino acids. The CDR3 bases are TGTGCCACCAGTGAAGGGGGCTCACGCACCGGGGAGCTGTTTTTT. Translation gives CATSEGGSRTGELFF.

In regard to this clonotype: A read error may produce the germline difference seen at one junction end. The CDR3 is CAWRNGLSCNEQFF. The CDR3 bases are TGTGCCTGGAGGAACGGGTTATCCTGCAATGAGCAGTTCTTC. The rearrangement links TRBV30 to TRBJ2-1; D is uncertain. The germline V gene has CDR1 GTSNPN and CDR2 SVGIG (reference sequence). This CDR3 region has 14 residues.

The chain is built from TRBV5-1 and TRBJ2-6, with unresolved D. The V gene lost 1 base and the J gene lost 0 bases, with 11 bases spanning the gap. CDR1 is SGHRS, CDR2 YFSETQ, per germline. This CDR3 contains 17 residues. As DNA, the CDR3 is TGCGCCAGCAGCTTGAACGGATTGGACTCTGGGGCCAACGTCCTGACTTTC. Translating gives CASSLNGLDSGANVLTF.

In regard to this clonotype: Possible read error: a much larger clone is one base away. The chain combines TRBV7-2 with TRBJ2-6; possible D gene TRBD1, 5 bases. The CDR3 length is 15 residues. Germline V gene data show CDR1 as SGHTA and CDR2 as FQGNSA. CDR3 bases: TGTGCCAGCAGCTTAGGGACCTCTGGGGCCAACGTCCCGACTTTC. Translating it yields CASSLGTSGANVPTF. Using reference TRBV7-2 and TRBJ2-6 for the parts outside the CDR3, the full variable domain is GAGVSQSPSNKVTEKGKDVELRCDPISGHTALYWYRQSLGQGLEFLIYFQGNSAPDKSGLPSDRFSAERTGGSVSTLTIQRTQQEDSAVYLCASSLGTSGANVPTFGAGSRLTVL.

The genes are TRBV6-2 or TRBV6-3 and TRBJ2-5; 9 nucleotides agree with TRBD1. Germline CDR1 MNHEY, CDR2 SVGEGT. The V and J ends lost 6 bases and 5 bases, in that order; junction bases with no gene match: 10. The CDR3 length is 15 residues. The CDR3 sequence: CASSSRDRARETQYF. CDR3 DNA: TGTGCCAGCAGCTCCAGGGACAGGGCACGGGAGACCCAGTACTTC.

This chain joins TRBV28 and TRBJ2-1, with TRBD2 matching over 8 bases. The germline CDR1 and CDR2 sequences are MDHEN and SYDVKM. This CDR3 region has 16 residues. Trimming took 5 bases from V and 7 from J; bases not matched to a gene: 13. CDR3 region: CASSPPGAGVINEQFF. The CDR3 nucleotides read TGTGCCAGCAGTCCCCCGGGAGCGGGGGTCATTAATGAGCAGTTCTTC.

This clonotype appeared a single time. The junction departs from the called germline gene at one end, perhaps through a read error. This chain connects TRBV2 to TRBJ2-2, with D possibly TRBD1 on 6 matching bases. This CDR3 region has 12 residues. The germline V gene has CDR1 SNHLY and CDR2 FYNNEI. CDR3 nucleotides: TGTGCCGGCAGGGGAAACACCGGGGAGCTGTTTTTT. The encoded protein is CAGRGNTGELFF.

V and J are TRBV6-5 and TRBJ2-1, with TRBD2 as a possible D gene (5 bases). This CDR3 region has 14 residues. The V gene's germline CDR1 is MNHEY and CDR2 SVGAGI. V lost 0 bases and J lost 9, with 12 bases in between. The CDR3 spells CASSYSAGSGEQFF. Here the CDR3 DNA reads TGTGCCAGCAGTTACTCAGCTGGCAGCGGTGAGCAGTTCTTC.

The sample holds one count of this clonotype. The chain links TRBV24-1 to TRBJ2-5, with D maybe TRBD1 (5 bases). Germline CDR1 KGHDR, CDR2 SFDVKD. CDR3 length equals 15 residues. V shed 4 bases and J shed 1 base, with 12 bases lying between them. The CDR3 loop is CATSDSRQSQETQYF. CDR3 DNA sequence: TGTGCCACCAGTGACTCCCGACAGTCCCAAGAGACCCAGTACTTC.

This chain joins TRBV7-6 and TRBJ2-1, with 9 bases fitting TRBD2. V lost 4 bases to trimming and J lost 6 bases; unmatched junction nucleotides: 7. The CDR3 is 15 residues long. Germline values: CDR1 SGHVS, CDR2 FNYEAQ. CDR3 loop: CASSSRLADSNEQFF. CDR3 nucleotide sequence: TGTGCCAGCAGCTCCCGACTAGCGGATAGCAATGAGCAGTTCTTC.

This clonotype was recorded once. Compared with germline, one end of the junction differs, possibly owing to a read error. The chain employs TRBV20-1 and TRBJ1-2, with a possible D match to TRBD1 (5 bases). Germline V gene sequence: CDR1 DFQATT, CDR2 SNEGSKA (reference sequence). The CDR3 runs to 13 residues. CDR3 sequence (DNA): TGTAGTGCTAGACAGACCTTGGCGGGTGACTACACCTTC. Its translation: CSARQTLAGDYTF.

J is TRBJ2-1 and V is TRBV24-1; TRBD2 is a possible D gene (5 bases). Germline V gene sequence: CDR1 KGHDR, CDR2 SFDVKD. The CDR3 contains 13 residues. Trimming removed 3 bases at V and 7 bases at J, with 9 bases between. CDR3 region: CATSDSPGNEQFF. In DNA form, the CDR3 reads TGTGCCACCAGTGATAGCCCGGGGAATGAGCAGTTCTTC.

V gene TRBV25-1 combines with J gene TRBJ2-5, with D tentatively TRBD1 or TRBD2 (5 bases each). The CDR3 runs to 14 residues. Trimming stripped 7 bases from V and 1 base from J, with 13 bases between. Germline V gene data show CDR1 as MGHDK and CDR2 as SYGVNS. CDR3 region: CASTEGLAQETQYF. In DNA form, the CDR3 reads TGTGCCAGCACAGAGGGGTTAGCCCAAGAGACCCAGTACTTC.

The CDR3 region has the DNA TGTGCCAGCAGCTTGGACACCGAGACCGGGGAGCTGTTTTTT. The encoded protein is CASSLDTETGELFF. The chain links TRBV7-6 to TRBJ2-2, with a tentative D call TRBD1 (5 bases). Trimming removed 3 bases from V and 5 bases from J, with 10 bases in between. The CDR3 is 14 residues long. Germline V CDR1 and CDR2: SGHVS, FNYEAQ.

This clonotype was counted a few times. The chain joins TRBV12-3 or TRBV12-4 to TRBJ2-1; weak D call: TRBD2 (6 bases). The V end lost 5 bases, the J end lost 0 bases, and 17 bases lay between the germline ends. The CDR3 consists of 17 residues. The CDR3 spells CASSPPTRRGSYNEQFF. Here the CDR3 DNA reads TGTGCCAGCAGTCCACCCACCCGGCGGGGCTCCTACAATGAGCAGTTCTTC.

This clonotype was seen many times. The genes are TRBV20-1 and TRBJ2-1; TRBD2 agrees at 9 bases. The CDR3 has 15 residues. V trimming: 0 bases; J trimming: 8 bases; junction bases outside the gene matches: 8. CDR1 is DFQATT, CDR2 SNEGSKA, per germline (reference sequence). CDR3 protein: CSARDERLAGYEQFF. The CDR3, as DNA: TGCAGTGCTAGAGATGAGCGGCTAGCGGGATATGAGCAGTTCTTC.

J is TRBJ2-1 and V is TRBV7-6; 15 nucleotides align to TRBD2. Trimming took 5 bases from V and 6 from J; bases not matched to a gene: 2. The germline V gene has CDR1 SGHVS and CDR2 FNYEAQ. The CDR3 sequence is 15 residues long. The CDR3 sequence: CASSKGLAGGNEQFF. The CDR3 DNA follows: TGTGCCAGCAGCAAGGGACTAGCGGGGGGCAATGAGCAGTTCTTC.

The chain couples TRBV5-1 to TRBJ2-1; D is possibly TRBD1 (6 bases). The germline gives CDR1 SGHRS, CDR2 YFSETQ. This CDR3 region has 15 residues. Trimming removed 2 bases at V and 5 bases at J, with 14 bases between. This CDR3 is CASSLRGTNHNEQFF. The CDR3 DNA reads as TGCGCCAGCAGCTTAAGAGGGACAAACCACAATGAGCAGTTCTTC.

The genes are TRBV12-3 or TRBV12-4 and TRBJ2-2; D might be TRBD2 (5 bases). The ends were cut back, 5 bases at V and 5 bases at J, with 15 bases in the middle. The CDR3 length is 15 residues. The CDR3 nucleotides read TGTGCCAGCAGTAAACTAGTGGTGACGACCGGGGAGCTGTTTTTT. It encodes CASSKLVVTTGELFF.

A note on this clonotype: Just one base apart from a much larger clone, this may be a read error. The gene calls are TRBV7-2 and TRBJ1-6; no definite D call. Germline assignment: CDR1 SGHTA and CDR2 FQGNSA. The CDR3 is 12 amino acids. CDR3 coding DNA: TGTGCCAGCAGCTTACACCCATCACCCCCCCACTTT. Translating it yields CASSLHPSPPHF.